This T cell receptor (beta chain) was profiled in a study of CD8 T cells in ankylosing spondylitis. Using its own MiXCR run on the 5' RACE reads, TCRdb lists one record per CDR3 protein. The data contain approximately 140,000 distinct CDR3 sequences, 7% to 10% of them singletons. The CDR3 sequence is 14 residues long. Germline lookup yields CDR1 SGHVS and CDR2 FQNEAQ. V lost 1 base to trimming and J lost 1 base, with 4 bases between them. The sample holds many counts of this clonotype. The sample consisted of blood, either unsorted or a sorted T cell fraction (not recorded which). The TCR sequence derives from a male donor with ankylosing spondylitis or in good health (not recorded which). The chain couples TRBV7-8 to TRBJ1-4; D call uncertain. DNA of the CDR3: TGTGCCAGCAGCTTAGTGGAAACTAATGAAAAACTGTTTTTT. It translates to CASSLVETNEKLFF.